These T cell receptor beta chains were read from a single sample in a study of tumor T cells in aggressive B-cell lymphoma. Produced via immunoSEQ multiplex PCR; TCRdb's table is partial and in-frame only. The table shows more than 5,000 clones, with about 90% occurring only once. Sequenced: tumor tissue. The receptors were gathered from an adult with diffuse large B cell lymphoma. The CDR3 runs from the conserved cysteine through the conserved F or W. D genes are given only for firm matches. Size is omitted from some rows. Given values are once, few, many or a class for expanded clones.

v_call	d_call	clone_size	j_call	cdr3_nt	cdr3_aa
TRBV6-5	TRBD2	once	TRBJ2-3	TGTGCCAGCAGCGGACTAGACACAGATACGCAGTATTTT	CASSGLDTDTQYF
TRBV5-1	TRBD2	once	TRBJ2-3	TGCGCCAGCAGCTTGGGGACTAGCGGACGACTCGGCACAGATACGCAGTATTTT	CASSLGTSGRLGTDTQYF
TRBV5-4	TRBD2	.	TRBJ2-7	TGTGCCAGCAGCCAGCTAGCGGGTTCAAATGAGCAGTACTTC	CASSQLAGSNEQYF
TRBV4-2	TRBD2	.	TRBJ2-5	TGTGCCAGCAGCCAAGGGCTAGCGGGAGCCATCCAAGAGACCCAGTACTTC	CASSQGLAGAIQETQYF
TRBV29-1	.	few	TRBJ1-1	TGCAGCGTTGCTACGATTAGAGGGAACACTGAAGCTTTCTTT	CSVATIRGNTEAFF
TRBV6-1	.	.	TRBJ2-5	TGTGCCAGCTCGGAGGCGTCCGGGTATGAGACCCAGTACTTC	CASSEASGYETQYF
TRBV5-1	TRBD1	.	TRBJ2-7	TGCGCCAGCAGCTTGGCCGGACAGGGGGCTGAGCAGTACTTC	CASSLAGQGAEQYF
TRBV28	.	.	TRBJ1-2	TGTGCCAGCAGTTTAGGAGGATTTCCGTATGGCTACACCTTC	CASSLGGFPYGYTF
TRBV5-4	.	.	TRBJ2-5	TGTGCCAGCACCGGAGGGGAGACCCAGTACTTC	CASTGGETQYF
TRBV21-1	.	.	TRBJ2-7	TGTGCCAGCAGCAAAGAACTTCAGGCAGGGTACGAGCAGTACTTC	CASSKELQAGYEQYF
TRBV19	.	.	TRBJ2-1	TGTGCCAGTAGTATAAAAGTCGACGGGGTAGGCCTCCGGAATGAGCAGTTCTTC	CASSIKVDGVGLRNEQFF
TRBV6-1	.	few	TRBJ1-4	TGTGCCAGCAGTGAAGAGTACGGTCCAAATGAAAAACTGTTTTTT	CASSEEYGPNEKLFF
TRBV5-1	.	.	TRBJ2-7	TGCGCCAGCAGCTTGACAGTCGGCTCCTACGAGCAGTACTTC	CASSLTVGSYEQYF
TRBV7-9	TRBD1	.	TRBJ1-2	TGTGCCAGCACCTCAGGGGGAAACTATGGCTACACCTTC	CASTSGGNYGYTF
TRBV18	TRBD1	.	TRBJ1-2	TGTGCCAGCTCACCTTTTGTAACAGGGGTCTATGGCTACACCTTC	CASSPFVTGVYGYTF
TRBV7-9	.	.	TRBJ1-1	TGTGCCAGCCTGGGAGGAGGGACGAACACTGAAGCTTTCTTT	CASLGGGTNTEAFF
TRBV15	.	.	TRBJ1-4	TGTGCCACCAGCAGAAATACTGAGAATGAAAAACTGTTTTTT	CATSRNTENEKLFF
TRBV27	.	.	TRBJ2-4	TGTGCCAGCAGTTTATCAGGGAGGGGGAACATTCAGTACTTC	CASSLSGRGNIQYF
TRBV28	.	few	TRBJ1-1	TGTGCCAGCAGTTTGGGCAGGAACACTGAAGCTTTCTTT	CASSLGRNTEAFF
TRBV5-1	TRBD2	.	TRBJ2-3	TGCGCCAGCAGCTTTGTTGGGACTAGCGGCACAGATACGCAGTATTTT	CASSFVGTSGTDTQYF
TRBV6-5	TRBD2	.	TRBJ2-1	TGTGCCAGCAGTTCGCTAGCGGGAGGTCCTAATGAGCAGTTCTTC	CASSSLAGGPNEQFF
TRBV27	.	.	TRBJ1-5	TGTGCCAGCAGTCAACAGGGTTATAGCAATCAGCCCCAGCATTTT	CASSQQGYSNQPQHF
TRBV10-1	.	.	TRBJ2-7	TGCGCCAGCAGTGAGAGCCCCGCCTGGGAGCAGTACTTC	CASSESPAWEQYF
TRBV10-3	TRBD2	.	TRBJ2-5	TGTGCCATCAGTGAGTTAAGGACTAGCGGGAGAGGGAAAGAGACCCAGTACTTC	CAISELRTSGRGKETQYF
TRBV19	TRBD1	few	TRBJ2-4	TGTGCCAGTAGTCCTCGGGCAGGGGGCAAAAACATTCAGTACTTC	CASSPRAGGKNIQYF
TRBV7-8	TRBD2	.	TRBJ2-5	TGTGCCAGCAGCTTAGGACTAGCGGCCGGTCAAGAGACCCAGTACTTC	CASSLGLAAGQETQYF
TRBV19	TRBD1	.	TRBJ1-2	TGTGCCAGTAGTATGGGACAGATCTATGGCTACACCTTC	CASSMGQIYGYTF
TRBV18	TRBD2	.	TRBJ2-1	TGTGCCAGCTCACCTATGGGAGGGGACAATGAGCAGTTCTTC	CASSPMGGDNEQFF
TRBV5-1	.	.	TRBJ2-2	TGCGCCAGCAGCCCAGACCCTGACTGGACCGGGGAGCTGTTTTTT	CASSPDPDWTGELFF
TRBV2	TRBD1	.	TRBJ1-3	TGTGCCAGCAGGGGACAGGGCCGCTCTGGAAACACCATATATTTT	CASRGQGRSGNTIYF
TRBV7-6	TRBD1	.	TRBJ2-1	TGTGCCAGCAGCAGGGGACAGGGGGGGAACAATGAGCAGTTCTTC	CASSRGQGGNNEQFF
TRBV6-5	TRBD2	.	TRBJ2-3	TGTGCCAGCAGTTTTCGGACTAGCGGGGAAACGCAGTATTTT	CASSFRTSGETQYF
TRBV6-9	.	.	TRBJ2-2	TGTGCCAGCAGTTATCAGCCGGGGGGCGGGTCCGGGGAGCTGTTTTTT	CASSYQPGGGSGELFF
TRBV4-2	.	.	TRBJ1-2	TGTGCCAGCAGCCGACGGGGGGGTGGGACTAACTATGGCTACACCTTC	CASSRRGGGTNYGYTF
TRBV19	.	once	TRBJ1-6	TGTGCCAGTAGCTTCGGCCCCGGCCAGGGCTCCTATAATTCACCCCTCCACTTT	CASSFGPGQGSYNSPLHF
TRBV2	.	.	TRBJ2-7	TGTGCCAGCAGACGAATGACTAGGGGCTACGAGCAGTACTTC	CASRRMTRGYEQYF
TRBV5-1	.	.	TRBJ1-3	TGCGCCAGCAGCTTGGGGCAGGGGCTAAACTCTGGAAACACCATATATTTT	CASSLGQGLNSGNTIYF
TRBV29-1	TRBD2	.	TRBJ2-1	TGCAGCGTTGAACAACCGGGGACTAGCGGGGGCTACAATGAGCAGTTCTTC	CSVEQPGTSGGYNEQFF
TRBV14	TRBD1	.	TRBJ1-4	TGTGCCAGCAGCAAAGTAACAGGGGTACCTAATGAAAAACTGTTTTTT	CASSKVTGVPNEKLFF
TRBV19	.	.	TRBJ1-2	TGTGCCAGTAGTATAGATTTTAAGCCCGGAGCTAACTATGGCTACACCTTC	CASSIDFKPGANYGYTF
TRBV11-2	.	.	TRBJ2-7	TGTGCCAGCAGCTTAGAGAGGGCCGGGGTATACTACGAGCAGTACTTC	CASSLERAGVYYEQYF
TRBV18	TRBD2	few	TRBJ2-7	TGTGCCAGCTCACACGGACTAGCGGGGGCCGGCGAGCAGTACTTC	CASSHGLAGAGEQYF
TRBV7-6	.	.	TRBJ1-2	TGTGCCAGCAGCTTGAGCACAGCAAGCATCTATGGCTACACCTTC	CASSLSTASIYGYTF
TRBV5-1	.	.	TRBJ1-2	TGCGCCAGCAGCTTCGGCAGCGGTCTTGGCTACACCTTC	CASSFGSGLGYTF
TRBV2	TRBD1	.	TRBJ2-7	TGTGCCAGCAGGACAGGGGCCCCTATGGGGCAGTACTTC	CASRTGAPMGQYF
TRBV5-1	.	.	TRBJ1-2	TGCGCCAGCAGCTTTGGACTCGGGGTTAACTATGGCTACACCTTC	CASSFGLGVNYGYTF
TRBV7-8	.	.	TRBJ1-5	TGTGCCAGCAGCTTATCTGGTCAGGGAAGTCAGCCCCAGCATTTT	CASSLSGQGSQPQHF
TRBV9	.	.	TRBJ1-5	TGTGCCAGCAGCCCATCAGGACAGAGCAATCAGCCCCAGCATTTT	CASSPSGQSNQPQHF
TRBV7-8	TRBD1	.	TRBJ2-1	TGTGCCAGCAGCGGAGACAGGGGGAGCTCCTACAATGAGCAGTTCTTC	CASSGDRGSSYNEQFF
TRBV27	TRBD1	.	TRBJ2-1	TGTGCCAGCAGTTTAACGTACAGGGGGTCTGAGCAGTTCTTC	CASSLTYRGSEQFF
TRBV9	TRBD1	.	TRBJ2-7	TGTGCCAGCAGCGGAAGATTCACAGGGGGCATAGACGAGCAGTACTTC	CASSGRFTGGIDEQYF
TRBV15	TRBD1	once	TRBJ1-2	TGTGCCACCAGCTTGGGACAGGCGGGAGGCTACACCTTC	CATSLGQAGGYTF
TRBV5-1	TRBD2	.	TRBJ2-7	TGCGCCAGCAGCTTGGAACTAGCGGGAGGGCTGTACTTC	CASSLELAGGLYF
TRBV6-5	TRBD1	.	TRBJ1-5	TGTGCCAGCAGTTACGGGACAGGGAATCAGCCCCAGCATTTT	CASSYGTGNQPQHF
TRBV4-2	TRBD1	.	TRBJ2-7	TGTGCCAGCAGCCAAGATGGGGGACAGGGCTACGAGCAGTACTTC	CASSQDGGQGYEQYF
TRBV5-4	TRBD1	.	TRBJ1-1	TGTGCCAGCGACGAGGGACAGGGGCGTGAAGCTTTCTTT	CASDEGQGREAFF
TRBV18	.	.	TRBJ2-3	TGTGCCAGCTCACCATTTAGCGGTGGGGGAACAGATACGCAGTATTTT	CASSPFSGGGTDTQYF